The rows below give T cell receptor beta chains drawn from one sample of a study of identical twins' blood T cells. TCRdb fed the 5' RACE reads into MiXCR, producing one record per CDR3 protein. The data contain fewer than 450,000 distinct CDR3 sequences, roughly 28% of them seen just once; the ten biggest clones take up about 6%. Material: PBMCs. These receptors were obtained from a woman aged 18-50 years in good health. Each CDR3 is given with its conserved first and last residue. D genes are given only for firm matches. Not every row has a clone size; where given, it reads once, few, many or a size class.

abundance	v_gene	j_gene	d_gene	CDR3aa	CDR3nt
NA	TRBV2	TRBJ2-7	TRBD1	CASRGTATYEQYF	TGTGCCAGCAGGGGGACAGCCACCTACGAGCAGTACTTC
NA	TRBV18	TRBJ1-1	NA	CASSPMDGLVNTEAFF	TGTGCCAGCTCACCCATGGACGGCCTCGTGAACACTGAAGCTTTCTTT
NA	TRBV5-4	TRBJ1-6	NA	CASSLQGTNSPLHF	TGTGCCAGCAGCTTGCAGGGAACGAATTCACCCCTCCACTTT
NA	TRBV29-1	TRBJ2-2	NA	CSVWDRKGELFF	TGCAGCGTGTGGGACCGCAAAGGGGAGCTGTTTTTT
NA	TRBV20-1	TRBJ1-2	NA	CSARLEGNGYTF	TGCAGTGCTAGGTTAGAGGGGAATGGCTACACCTTC
NA	TRBV5-1	TRBJ1-6	NA	CASSFDTSSYNSPLHF	TGCGCCAGCAGCTTCGACACGAGCTCCTATAATTCACCCCTCCACTTT
many	TRBV6-6	TRBJ2-4	NA	CASSRDGNIQYF	TGTGCCAGCAGCCGGGACGGAAACATTCAGTACTTC
NA	TRBV3-1	TRBJ2-3	NA	CASSRGQKPLTDTQYF	TGTGCCAGCAGCCGGGGACAAAAGCCCCTCACAGATACGCAGTATTTT
NA	TRBV6-2/TRBV6-3	TRBJ1-1	NA	CASRRQRMNTEAFF	TGTGCCAGCAGGCGTCAACGTATGAACACTGAAGCTTTCTTT
few	TRBV6-6	TRBJ1-4	NA	CASNPSNEKLFF	TGTGCCAGTAACCCCTCGAATGAAAAACTGTTTTTT
few	TRBV7-2	TRBJ2-1	NA	CASSFRSPPEQFF	TGTGCCAGCAGCTTTAGATCTCCCCCTGAGCAGTTCTTC
NA	TRBV6-2/TRBV6-3	TRBJ2-4	NA	CATQTHTAIQYF	TGTGCCACCCAGACCCATACGGCCATTCAGTACTTC
NA	TRBV12-3/TRBV12-4	TRBJ2-7	TRBD1	CASSITGAKQYF	TGTGCCAGCAGTATAACAGGGGCCAAGCAGTACTTC
NA	TRBV10-3	TRBJ2-1	NA	CAIGRGDEQFF	TGTGCCATTGGGCGGGGCGATGAGCAGTTCTTC
NA	TRBV20-1	TRBJ2-1	NA	CSASNALTQFF	TGCAGTGCTTCCAACGCCCTAACACAGTTCTTC
NA	TRBV6-2/TRBV6-3	TRBJ1-1	TRBD1	CASRTGDPEAFF	TGTGCCAGCAGAACAGGGGATCCTGAAGCTTTCTTT
few	TRBV6-6	TRBJ2-2	NA	CASRGPGELFF	TGTGCCAGCAGAGGGCCCGGGGAGCTGTTTTTT
few	TRBV29-1	TRBJ1-2	NA	CSVPGGYTF	TGCAGCGTTCCGGGTGGCTACACCTTC
NA	TRBV29-1	TRBJ1-2	NA	CSVEEEGSYGYTF	TGCAGCGTTGAAGAGGAGGGATCCTATGGCTACACCTTC
NA	TRBV7-2	TRBJ2-7	TRBD2	CASSSTSATYEQYF	TGTGCCAGCAGCTCAACTAGCGCGACCTACGAGCAGTACTTC
few	TRBV13	TRBJ1-4	TRBD1	CASSLTGGTSNEKLFF	TGTGCCAGCAGCTTGACAGGGGGCACGTCTAATGAAAAACTGTTTTTT
NA	TRBV12-3/TRBV12-4	TRBJ2-1	NA	CASSLPWGAYNEQFF	TGTGCCAGCAGTTTACCCTGGGGGGCCTACAATGAGCAGTTCTTC
NA	TRBV11-2	TRBJ1-1	NA	CASSPRWAGDYMNTEAFF	TGTGCCAGCAGCCCCCGATGGGCAGGAGATTACATGAACACTGAAGCTTTCTTT
few	TRBV6-5	TRBJ2-5	NA	CASSYGGGRRETQYF	TGTGCCAGCAGTTATGGGGGAGGTCGGCGAGAGACCCAGTACTTC
once	TRBV12-3/TRBV12-4	TRBJ1-2	NA	CASSTRHLGYTF	TGTGCCAGCAGCACCAGACACCTAGGCTACACCTTC
few	TRBV7-2	TRBJ1-2	NA	CASSLVARGHYYGYTF	TGTGCCAGCAGCTTAGTGGCCAGGGGACACTACTATGGCTACACCTTC
NA	TRBV12-3/TRBV12-4	TRBJ1-2	NA	CASSPSQGNYGYTF	TGTGCCAGCAGTCCATCTCAGGGTAACTATGGCTACACCTTC
few	TRBV7-2	TRBJ2-3	TRBD2	CASSLGLTSGASTDTQYF	TGTGCCAGCAGCTTAGGGTTGACTAGCGGGGCAAGCACAGATACGCAGTATTTT
NA	TRBV5-1	TRBJ1-1	NA	CASSGRGHTGTEAFF	TGCGCCAGCAGCGGCCGGGGACACACAGGGACTGAAGCTTTCTTT
few	TRBV5-1	TRBJ1-3	NA	CASSLGAAYSGNTIYF	TGCGCCAGCAGCTTGGGGGCAGCCTACTCTGGAAACACCATATATTTT
NA	TRBV20-1	TRBJ2-7	NA	CSARDGGFYEQYF	TGCAGTGCTAGGGACGGGGGCTTCTACGAGCAGTACTTC
few	TRBV20-1	TRBJ1-1	NA	CSARSPVDTEAFF	TGCAGTGCTAGGTCCCCCGTGGACACTGAAGCTTTCTTT
NA	TRBV30	TRBJ2-3	NA	CAWTLGGTDTQYF	TGTGCCTGGACTCTTGGCGGCACAGATACGCAGTATTTT
few	TRBV6-1	TRBJ1-6	NA	CASSERQSGNSPLHF	TGTGCCAGCAGTGAAAGGCAAAGCGGCAATTCACCCCTCCACTTT
NA	TRBV2	TRBJ1-2	TRBD1	CASSEEYRGNGYTF	TGTGCCAGCAGTGAAGAGTACAGGGGAAATGGCTACACCTTC
NA	TRBV12-3/TRBV12-4	TRBJ1-1	NA	CASSGGREDTEAFF	TGTGCCAGCAGTGGTGGCAGGGAGGACACTGAAGCTTTCTTT
NA	TRBV19	TRBJ1-5	NA	CASSIVGSNQPQHF	TGTGCCAGTAGTATAGTGGGTAGCAATCAGCCCCAGCATTTT